A selection of T cell receptor beta chains follows, all from one sample in a study of beta chain features in type 1 diabetes. Using immunoSEQ multiplex PCR, the repertoire was profiled, and TCRdb retains in-frame clones only, with some absent. The sample gives about 370,000 clones, around 10% of which show up once; 0.45% to 0.65% is in the top ten. The specimen sequenced was central memory CD4+ T cells from blood. The receptors here all came from a man aged 25 to 45 with type 1 diabetes. The CDR3 runs from the conserved cysteine through the conserved F or W. The D gene is left open where the match is weak. A row's size may be missing; if present it is once, few, many or a size class.

v_call: TRBV19
clone_size: -
d_call: -
j_call: TRBJ2-7
cdr3_nt: TGTGCCAGTAGTATCGGACAGAAGGCTAACGAGCAGTACTTC
cdr3_aa: CASSIGQKANEQYF

v_call: TRBV11-3
clone_size: few
d_call: TRBD1
j_call: TRBJ2-3
cdr3_nt: TGTGCCAGCGAACCGGGACAGGGCACAGATACGCAGTATTTT
cdr3_aa: CASEPGQGTDTQYF

v_call: TRBV7-9
clone_size: few
d_call: -
j_call: TRBJ2-2
cdr3_nt: TGTGCCAGCAGCTTAGCGGGGGAGTCCGGGGAGCTGTTTTTT
cdr3_aa: CASSLAGESGELFF

v_call: TRBV27
clone_size: -
d_call: -
j_call: TRBJ2-3
cdr3_nt: TGTGCCAGCAAATGGGGGGGCACAGATACGCAGTATTTT
cdr3_aa: CASKWGGTDTQYF

v_call: TRBV29-1
clone_size: -
d_call: -
j_call: TRBJ1-2
cdr3_nt: TGCAGCGTTTCGGTCGTTCGGTCCAGTACTAACTATGGCTACACCTTC
cdr3_aa: CSVSVVRSSTNYGYTF

v_call: TRBV2
clone_size: many
d_call: -
j_call: TRBJ1-4
cdr3_nt: TGTGCCAGCACAGTAGGTGAAAAACTGTTTTTT
cdr3_aa: CASTVGEKLFF

v_call: TRBV7-6
clone_size: -
d_call: TRBD2
j_call: TRBJ2-2
cdr3_nt: TGTGCCAGCTCCGGGACTAGCAGGGGGGAGCTGTTTTTT
cdr3_aa: CASSGTSRGELFF

v_call: TRBV2
clone_size: few
d_call: TRBD2
j_call: TRBJ2-7
cdr3_nt: TGTGCCAGCAGTGGACGGCGGGAGGGCAACGAGCAGTACTTC
cdr3_aa: CASSGRREGNEQYF

v_call: TRBV28
clone_size: many
d_call: TRBD2
j_call: TRBJ2-1
cdr3_nt: TGTGCCAGCAGTCAGGCGGGAGCGGGAGGCCGAAACTACTTCTTC
cdr3_aa: CASSQAGAGGRNYFF

v_call: TRBV18
clone_size: few
d_call: TRBD1
j_call: TRBJ1-4
cdr3_nt: TGTGCCAGCTCACCTTTTGCGGGACAGGGGAATGAAAAACTGTTTTTT
cdr3_aa: CASSPFAGQGNEKLFF

v_call: TRBV2
clone_size: few
d_call: -
j_call: TRBJ2-1
cdr3_nt: TGTGCCAGCAGCCGGGACCTTCACAATGAGCAGTTCTTC
cdr3_aa: CASSRDLHNEQFF

v_call: TRBV7-2
clone_size: -
d_call: -
j_call: TRBJ2-5
cdr3_nt: TGTGCCAGCAGCTTAGGTTTGGAGACCCAGTACTTC
cdr3_aa: CASSLGLETQYF

v_call: TRBV11-2
clone_size: few
d_call: -
j_call: TRBJ2-2
cdr3_nt: TGTGCCAGCAGCACAGGGAGGGCCGGGGAGCTGTTTTTT
cdr3_aa: CASSTGRAGELFF

v_call: TRBV14
clone_size: few
d_call: -
j_call: TRBJ1-4
cdr3_nt: TGTGCCAGCAGCCAAGGTGACAGGTATAATGAAAAACTGTTTTTT
cdr3_aa: CASSQGDRYNEKLFF

v_call: TRBV2
clone_size: few
d_call: -
j_call: TRBJ2-6
cdr3_nt: TGTGCCAGCAGTGAGGCCGGGGGCCCCTCTGGGGCCAACGTCCTGACTTTC
cdr3_aa: CASSEAGGPSGANVLTF

v_call: TRBV7-3
clone_size: -
d_call: -
j_call: TRBJ2-7
cdr3_nt: TGTGCCAGCAGTCCCCTTTCCTCCTACGAGCAGTACTTC
cdr3_aa: CASSPLSSYEQYF

v_call: TRBV5-1
clone_size: many
d_call: -
j_call: TRBJ2-3
cdr3_nt: TGCGCCAGCAGCTTGCTGGGGGCAAGCACAGATACGCAGTATTTT
cdr3_aa: CASSLLGASTDTQYF

v_call: TRBV10-1
clone_size: -
d_call: TRBD1
j_call: TRBJ1-1
cdr3_nt: TGCGCCAGCAGTCGACAGGGGTTAAACACTGAAGCTTTCTTT
cdr3_aa: CASSRQGLNTEAFF

v_call: TRBV6-4
clone_size: few
d_call: -
j_call: TRBJ1-5
cdr3_nt: TGTGCCAGCAGTCCGCAGGGATTTCAGCCCCAGCATTTT
cdr3_aa: CASSPQGFQPQHF

v_call: TRBV7-3
clone_size: few
d_call: -
j_call: TRBJ2-5
cdr3_nt: TGTGCCAGCAGCTTAGAAAAAGGGGCTCAAGAGACCCAGTACTTC
cdr3_aa: CASSLEKGAQETQYF

v_call: TRBV5-6
clone_size: -
d_call: TRBD2
j_call: TRBJ2-3
cdr3_nt: TGTGCCAGCAGCTTACTAGCGTTAAGCACAGATACGCAGTATTTT
cdr3_aa: CASSLLALSTDTQYF

v_call: TRBV5-1
clone_size: many
d_call: -
j_call: TRBJ1-1
cdr3_nt: TGCGCCAGCAGCAGGGAAGGTATCGAAGCTTTCTTT
cdr3_aa: CASSREGIEAFF

v_call: TRBV10-3
clone_size: many
d_call: -
j_call: TRBJ1-1
cdr3_nt: TGTGCCATCAGTGACGGGAGGAACACTGAAGCTTTCTTT
cdr3_aa: CAISDGRNTEAFF

v_call: TRBV28
clone_size: few
d_call: TRBD1
j_call: TRBJ2-7
cdr3_nt: TGTGCCACTCTTCGACAGGGTCCCAACGAGCAGTACTTC
cdr3_aa: CATLRQGPNEQYF

v_call: TRBV29-1
clone_size: -
d_call: TRBD1
j_call: TRBJ2-7
cdr3_nt: TGCAGCGGACAGACAGGGGGCGACGAGCAGTACTTC
cdr3_aa: CSGQTGGDEQYF